This T cell receptor (beta chain) was recorded in a study of prognosis after radiotherapy for stage I lung cancer. In the study overall: Over eleven of the patients were found to have newly diagnosed primary stage I lung tumors, and 4 or 5 were living with oligometastatic NSCLC after surgical resection of the primary tumor. The non-small cell lung cancer patients were all considered medically inoperable, with comorbidities accounting for this in under 15 of them. Notes on the study in general: The authors reported that TRBV and TRBJ gene usage differed between patients with and without metastases.

CDR1 SEHNR and CDR2 FQNEAQ come from the germline V gene (reference sequence). The CDR3 runs 17 residues. It was by two-round multiplex PCR that TCR beta CDR3 was amplified from genomic DNA. The use of primers specific to each TRBV and TRBJ gene characterized first-round PCR. Via MiXCR, TCRdb re-called the multiplex PCR reads, giving one row per CDR3 protein. The data show some 14,000 distinct CDR3 sequences, roughly 27% seen once. With respect to this clonotype: The antigen is undetermined. The junction does not match germline at one end; this may be a read error.

Peripheral blood samples of roughly 6 milliliters were drawn at each of two time points. The input for sequencing was PBMCs, taken before or after stereotactic body radiation therapy (not recorded which). This receptor was taken from a donor aged 50 or older with non-small cell lung cancer. The chain carries TRBV7-9 and TRBJ1-3; D is uncertain. CDR3 DNA sequence: TGTGCCAGCAGCCCTAGGTCCACCCGGGTCTCTGGAAACACCACATATTTT. It specifies CASSPRSTRVSGNTTYF. Full variable domain (missing parts from reference TRBV7-9 and TRBJ1-3): DTGVSQNPRHKITKRGQNVTFRCDPISEHNRLYWYRQTLGQGPEFLTYFQNEAQLEKSRLLSDRFSAERPKGSFSTLEIQRTEQGDSAMYLCASSPRSTRVSGNTTYFGEGSWLTVV.